This TCR beta chain was identified during a study of early T cells in non-severe SARS-CoV-2 infection. Across the whole study: Sequencing targeted bulk RNA from unsorted whole blood, leaving chains unpaired.

Unique molecular identifiers (one per individual cDNA molecule) were attached. TCRdb re-called the 5' RACE reads through MiXCR, storing one row per CDR3 protein. The repertoire consists of some 60,000 distinct CDR3 sequences, with 7.7% occurring once and the leading ten covering under 3.5%. General observations from the study: Private and CD4 specificities were missed by VDJdb matching, skewed to anti-spike CD8.

The sample holds a few counts of this clonotype. Its antigen remains unidentified. There are 15 residues in the CDR3. J was trimmed by 7 bases and V by 5 bases; bases with no gene match: 7. Germline V gene data show CDR1 as SGHAT and CDR2 as FQNNGV. Sequenced: whole blood. The chain links TRBV11-2 to TRBJ2-1; TRBD2 aligns across 11 bases. This clonotype was obtained from an adult who was a healthcare worker with PCR-confirmed SARS-CoV-2 infection or an uninfected control (not recorded which). As DNA, the CDR3 is TGTGCCAGCAGCATAACTAGCGGGAGCGGGAATGAGCAGTTCTTC. Amino acids: CASSITSGSGNEQFF.